The TCR beta chain described here comes from a study of T cells in Graves' hyperthyroidism and ophthalmopathy. This clonotype came up a few times. Amplified TCR beta CDR3 regions came from RNA transcripts. A set of HTBI primers served as the primers for a first-round RT-PCR of the TCR CDR3. Each CDR3 protein gets one entry after TCRdb re-called the multiplex PCR reads with MiXCR. Of some 510,000 distinct CDR3 sequences in the sample, about a fifth were seen once. The CDR3 extends over 11 amino acids. Trimming removed 8 bases at V and 6 bases at J, with 11 bases between. Sequencing was performed on blood. The source of this sequence is a man aged 18 to 29 with Graves' hyperthyroidism. V and J are TRBV12-3 or TRBV12-4 and TRBJ2-7; D not certain. CDR3 sequence: CASGLGGEQYF. In DNA, the CDR3 is TGTGCCAGCGGGTTGGGCGGCGAGCAGTACTTC.